A selection of T cell receptor beta chains follows, all from one sample in a study of T cell responses to AZD1222 COVID-19 vaccine. Sequenced by immunoSEQ multiplex PCR; TCRdb stores in-frame clones only, minus some. This table holds about 35,000 clones, roughly 90% found once. Here the sequenced sample was peripheral blood, taken on day 0 of AZD1222 vaccination. These receptor sequences come from an adult in good health. CDR3s include the opening cysteine and the closing phenylalanine or tryptophan. D genes are given only for firm matches. For some rows the clone size is stated as once, few or many, or as a class when expanded; others skip it.

NA,TRBV7-9,TRBJ1-2,TRBD1,TGTGCCAGCAGCCACTTGGGACAGGGGGGAGCTAACTATGGCTACACCTTC,CASSHLGQGGANYGYTF
few,TRBV19,TRBJ1-1,TRBD1,TGTGCCAGTAGTATCGGACAGGGGTTACCTGAAGCTTTCTTT,CASSIGQGLPEAFF
NA,TRBV7-9,TRBJ2-7,NA,TGTGCCAGCAGCCATGAGGGATCCGAGGAGCAGTACTTC,CASSHEGSEEQYF
NA,TRBV2,TRBJ2-1,TRBD2,TGTGCCAGCAGTGCCGAGAGACTAGCGGGAGGGTATGAGCAGTTCTTC,CASSAERLAGGYEQFF
NA,TRBV7-6,TRBJ2-7,TRBD2,TGTGCCAGCAGCTTAGAGAGCGGGGGGGCTCTCGAGCAGTACTTC,CASSLESGGALEQYF
NA,TRBV3-1/TRBV3-2,TRBJ1-1,NA,TGTGCCAGCAGCCCCCCTCTCCGGGACGGCCCACTGAACACTGAAGCTTTCTTT,CASSPPLRDGPLNTEAFF
NA,TRBV2,TRBJ1-2,TRBD1,TGTGCCAGCAGTTTTACCGGGACAGGGGGAGACTATGGCTACACCTTC,CASSFTGTGGDYGYTF
NA,TRBV14,TRBJ2-1,TRBD2,TGTGCCAGCAGCCAAGGGGCTAGCGGGTACGGCTACAATGAGCAGTTCTTC,CASSQGASGYGYNEQFF
NA,TRBV3-1/TRBV3-2,TRBJ2-2,TRBD1,TGTGCCAGCAGCCAAGGAACCGGACAGGGGGCAAGGGAGCTGTTTTTT,CASSQGTGQGARELFF
once,TRBV3-1/TRBV3-2,TRBJ2-1,NA,TGTGCCAGCAGCCAAGATCAGGTTAGGGGGGTTAATGGAAATGAGCAGTTCTTC,CASSQDQVRGVNGNEQFF
NA,TRBV27,TRBJ1-5,NA,TGTGCCAGCACCCCCCCAGGGGAAGAGGGCAATCAGCCCCAGCATTTT,CASTPPGEEGNQPQHF
NA,TRBV19,TRBJ1-6,TRBD1,TGTGCCAGTAGTATAGGACAGGGGATGTCTAATTCACCCCTCCACTTT,CASSIGQGMSNSPLHF
few,TRBV27,TRBJ1-5,NA,TGTGCCAGCAGGGGGCGAAGCAATCAGCCCCAGCATTTT,CASRGRSNQPQHF
NA,TRBV6-5,TRBJ1-5,NA,TGTGCCAGCACCACCCTCGGCCAGCCCCAGCATTTT,CASTTLGQPQHF
NA,TRBV5-5,TRBJ2-1,NA,TGTGCCAGCAGCCCAAGGTTCATCTCCTACAATGAGCAGTTCTTC,CASSPRFISYNEQFF
NA,TRBV9,TRBJ2-3,TRBD2,TGTGCCAGCAGCGGAGGCGGGGGGTTGACAGATACGCAGTATTTT,CASSGGGGLTDTQYF
NA,TRBV20-1,TRBJ2-7,NA,TGCAGTGCTAGTAGACGGGGTGGGCTTTACGAGCAGTACTTC,CSASRRGGLYEQYF
NA,TRBV21-1,TRBJ1-3,NA,TGTGCCAGCAGCAGGATGGGACCGATCTCTGGAAACACCATATATTTT,CASSRMGPISGNTIYF
NA,TRBV27,TRBJ1-1,NA,TGTGCCAGCAGTTTATCGAGGGGGGCGACGACCACTGAAGCTTTCTTT,CASSLSRGATTTEAFF
NA,TRBV28,TRBJ2-7,NA,TGTGCCAGCAGTTTAGAGGGGTCACGGCGGGGCGAGCAGTACTTC,CASSLEGSRRGEQYF
once,TRBV28,TRBJ1-1,NA,TGTGCCAGCAATGTAGGAAGGGGGGGAACTGAAGCTTTCTTT,CASNVGRGGTEAFF
NA,TRBV27,TRBJ2-2,NA,TGTGCCAGCACCCTTAAGGGTACCGGGGAGCTGTTTTTT,CASTLKGTGELFF
NA,TRBV7-8,TRBJ1-4,NA,TGTGCCAGCAGCTCGACGGCTGGGGCGGAAAAACTGTTTTTT,CASSSTAGAEKLFF
once,TRBV28,TRBJ1-6,NA,TGTGCCAGCAGTCCCCGTCCGTATTCACCCCTCCACTTT,CASSPRPYSPLHF
NA,TRBV10-2,TRBJ2-1,NA,TGCGCCAGCAGTGAGTCAAGGTCCTACAATGAGCAGTTCTTC,CASSESRSYNEQFF
NA,TRBV4-1,TRBJ1-5,NA,TGCGCCAGCAAGGGCCTCGCGGGTAGCAATCAGCCCCAGCATTTT,CASKGLAGSNQPQHF